This is a list of T cell receptor beta chains from one sample in a study of blood T cell repertoires in COVID-19. Clones were read by immunoSEQ multiplex PCR, and TCRdb kept only the in-frame ones, dropping some. The table lists around 67,000 clones, 70% to 80% of them singletons. Input material: peripheral blood. These receptor sequences come from a woman in her sixties or seventies with acute or convalescent COVID-19. The CDR3 runs from the conserved cysteine through the conserved F or W. The D gene is left open where the match is weak. Some rows have no size entry. The others give once, few or many, or a class for an expanded clone.

clone_size j_call v_call d_call cdr3_aa cdr3_nt
few TRBJ1-3 TRBV28 TRBD1 CASSPGDRISSGNTIYF TGTGCCAGCAGTCCCGGGGACAGGATAAGCTCTGGAAACACCATATATTTT
- TRBJ2-7 TRBV29-1 - CSVVVGVYEQYF TGCAGCGTTGTGGTAGGGGTCTACGAGCAGTACTTC
few TRBJ2-7 TRBV12-3/TRBV12-4 - CASSLKGRDEQYF TGTGCCAGCAGTTTAAAGGGCAGGGACGAGCAGTACTTC
once TRBJ2-7 TRBV29-1 TRBD2 CSVEGASGRATLSEQYF TGCAGCGTTGAGGGGGCTAGCGGGAGGGCTACGCTGAGCGAGCAGTACTTC
- TRBJ1-1 TRBV19 TRBD1 CASSINRGNTEAFF TGTGCCAGTAGTATTAACAGGGGGAACACTGAAGCTTTCTTT
- TRBJ2-1 TRBV9 TRBD2 CASSDSGGIDEQFF TGTGCCAGCAGCGATAGCGGGGGTATCGATGAGCAGTTCTTC
few TRBJ1-1 TRBV10-3 - CAISLQMNTEAFF TGTGCCATCAGTCTACAGATGAACACTGAAGCTTTCTTT
- TRBJ2-1 TRBV28 - CASSFYSYNEQFF TGTGCCAGCAGTTTCTACAGCTACAATGAGCAGTTCTTC
- TRBJ1-2 TRBV5-6 - CASSLGAESYYGYTF TGTGCCAGCAGCTTGGGGGCAGAATCTTACTATGGCTACACCTTC
- TRBJ1-5 TRBV27 TRBD1 CASSPRQGAGNQPQHF TGTGCCAGCAGTCCCCGGCAGGGGGCAGGCAATCAGCCCCAGCATTTT
- TRBJ2-3 TRBV6-6 TRBD2 CASSGPSGGDTQYF TGTGCCAGCAGTGGACCCTCGGGGGGGGATACGCAGTATTTT
- TRBJ2-3 TRBV3-1/TRBV3-2 TRBD2 CASSRGTSGRTDTQYF TGTGCCAGCAGCCGGGGGACTAGCGGGAGGACAGATACGCAGTATTTT
- TRBJ2-1 TRBV9 TRBD1 CASSSRDRGPNEQFF TGTGCCAGCAGCTCCCGGGACAGGGGGCCTAATGAGCAGTTCTTC
once TRBJ2-7 TRBV5-8 TRBD1 CASSFYPTGQGFSYEQYF TGTGCCAGCAGCTTTTATCCCACGGGACAGGGGTTTTCCTACGAGCAGTACTTC
- TRBJ2-3 TRBV5-4 TRBD2 CASSPGTSGRVTDTQYF TGTGCCAGCAGCCCTGGGACTAGCGGGCGTGTGACAGATACGCAGTATTTT
- TRBJ1-2 TRBV3-1/TRBV3-2 - CASSQDSYGYTF TGTGCCAGCAGCCAAGACTCCTATGGCTACACCTTC
- TRBJ2-6 TRBV19 TRBD1 CASSTGQGALSGANVLTF TGTGCCAGTAGTACCGGACAGGGGGCGCTCTCTGGGGCCAACGTCCTGACTTTC
- TRBJ2-7 TRBV3-1/TRBV3-2 - CASSPVHQGHNYEQYF TGTGCCAGCAGCCCAGTCCACCAGGGACATAACTACGAGCAGTACTTC
- TRBJ2-5 TRBV13 TRBD2 CASSLATSGVQETQYF TGTGCCAGCAGCTTAGCCACTAGCGGGGTACAAGAGACCCAGTACTTC
- TRBJ1-2 TRBV6-5 TRBD1 CASIKRGTGAYGYTF TGTGCCAGCATCAAAAGGGGGACAGGGGCCTATGGCTACACCTTC
- TRBJ2-7 TRBV5-6 - CASSRQYYEQYF TGTGCCAGCAGCCGCCAGTACTACGAGCAGTACTTC
- TRBJ1-3 TRBV25-1 TRBD1 CASSGRDSSGNTIYF TGTGCCAGCAGTGGTAGGGACAGCTCTGGAAACACCATATATTTT
- TRBJ1-2 TRBV20-1 - CSASGGRWVGYTF TGCAGTGCTAGTGGGGGGCGCTGGGTTGGCTACACCTTC
- TRBJ2-7 TRBV6-1 TRBD2 CASSGRLAGTAYEQYF TGTGCCAGCAGTGGGAGACTAGCGGGAACCGCCTACGAGCAGTACTTC
- TRBJ2-3 TRBV7-3 TRBD1 CASSLIQGATDTQYF TGTGCCAGCAGCTTAATACAGGGGGCCACAGATACGCAGTATTTT
- TRBJ1-2 TRBV7-9 - CASSSNRRNYGYTF TGTGCCAGCAGCTCCAACAGGAGAAACTATGGCTACACCTTC
- TRBJ1-4 TRBV2 TRBD1 CASSIQGVQKKLFF TGTGCCAGCAGTATACAGGGGGTTCAGAAAAAACTGTTTTTT
- TRBJ1-5 TRBV2 - CASSEKGQPQHF TGTGCCAGCAGTGAAAAGGGGCAGCCCCAGCATTTT
- TRBJ2-3 TRBV5-1 - CASSLDHRSTDTQYF TGCGCCAGCAGCTTGGATCACAGGAGCACAGATACGCAGTATTTT